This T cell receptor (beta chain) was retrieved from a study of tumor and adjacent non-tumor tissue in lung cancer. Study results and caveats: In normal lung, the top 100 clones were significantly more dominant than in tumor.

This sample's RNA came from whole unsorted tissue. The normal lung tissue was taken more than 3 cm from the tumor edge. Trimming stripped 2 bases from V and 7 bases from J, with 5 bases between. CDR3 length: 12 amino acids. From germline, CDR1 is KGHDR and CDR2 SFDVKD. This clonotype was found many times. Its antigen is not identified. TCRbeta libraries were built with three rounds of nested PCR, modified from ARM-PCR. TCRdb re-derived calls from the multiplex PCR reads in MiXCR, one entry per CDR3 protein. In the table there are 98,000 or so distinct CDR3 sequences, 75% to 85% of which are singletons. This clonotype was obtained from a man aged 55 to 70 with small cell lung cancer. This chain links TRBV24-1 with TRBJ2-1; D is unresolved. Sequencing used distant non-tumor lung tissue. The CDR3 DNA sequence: TGTGCCACCAGTGATTCTATTAATGAGCAGTTCTTC. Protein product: CATSDSINEQFF.